Listed here is a single TCR beta chain. This clone's antigen is unknown. A read error is possible here, since a much larger clone lies one base away. Trimming takes 0 bases from V and 2 bases from J, and the germline ends sit 7 bases apart. Based on the germline V gene, the CDR1 and CDR2 sequences are LGHNA and YNFKEQ. Reading from cysteine to phenylalanine, the CDR3 counts 14 amino acids. Only the CDR3 portion is preserved as DNA: 42 bases, with reading frame beginning at the first base. The data derive from a study of blood T cells in healthy people across ages (dated by TCRdb to between 2015 and 2017). For the study in its entirety: Template switching captured roughly one uniquely barcoded TCR beta cDNA molecule per two T cells in model experiments. The study analyzed two additional independent replicas of 1 million unique cDNA reads from the same blood draw for two donors, one aged 18 to 29 and one aged 80 or older. To avoid experimental bias, donors of different ages were spread randomly across the sequencing lanes. The donors were split into four age groups: young (average 16 years), middle-aged (roughly 39), aged (62) and long-lived (roughly 88). Age-related changes in TCR beta repertoire diversity were measured in the study by deep sequencing normalized with unique cDNA molecular identifiers.

The paper's findings and limits, for the study overall: As age increased, observed TCR beta diversity per million T cells dropped in a roughly linear way, and a significant reduction was already evident by age about 40. A strong correlation was found between observed TCR beta diversity and the percentage of naive T cells measured by flow cytometry. Because the CMV infection status of the donors was unknown, age-related changes in expanded clonotypes may potentially have been confounded. Estimates of total diversity from one million sequenced T cells were regarded as lower bounds and underestimates. Since profiling was done on bulk unsorted PBMCs, naive and antigen-experienced compartments could not be conclusively compared. The long-lived group showed more naive CD4+ T cells, fewer expanded clones and increased TCR diversity than the aged group, suggesting age selection.

The donors were 40 or so Caucasian individuals from Russia, aged roughly 6 to 100 years, who were systemically healthy. Each donor gave ten milliliters of peripheral blood, drawn into EDTA-treated Vacutainer tubes. Ficoll-Paque density-gradient centrifugation was used to isolate PBMCs, with at least 7 million per sample. Total RNA was extracted from PBMCs with Trizol reagent, with at least 6 micrograms obtained per sample. For every donor, flow cytometry on a PBMC aliquot measured the percentage of naive CD45RAhigh/CD27high T cells. The library relied on 5' RACE. The data were produced on an Illumina HiSeq 2500. A second PCR of about 6 to 11 cycles was run with a J-beta primer mix and a sample-barcoded 5' primer. A template-switch 5' adaptor carrying 12 random nucleotides introduced a unique molecular identifier onto each TCR beta cDNA molecule. Each sample yielded at least 2.5 million CDR3-containing paired-end reads. The Mint cDNA synthesis kit, primed by a TRBC-specific oligonucleotide, was used to synthesize first-strand cDNA from all RNA. Following uracil-DNA glycosylase treatment, a first 18-cycle PCR with universal primers M1SS and BC2_uni_R was performed on all cDNA. For the original study's pipeline: Each sample was normalized by randomly selecting 1 million high-quality reads, each carrying a distinct molecular identifier. Instead of being binned into consensus sequences, reads that shared molecular identifiers were thrown out. MiTCR, set to a Q25 quality threshold and the strictest error-elimination algorithm, was used for CDR3 identification, clonotype clustering and error correction. A nonparametric unseen species model with Euler transformation was used to estimate a lower bound on total TCR beta diversity. In-frame beta chains were kept once TCRdb had trimmed the public reads at Q25 with fastp and called clones with MiXCR. Here each entry gathers all rows of one CDR3 protein and keeps the most common genes and DNA. The V and J calls reflect TCRdb's pipeline rather than the authors' work. Here the sample has 650,000 to 1,000,000 distinct CDR3 sequences; 36% occur a single time. Of the sample, over 10% falls within the top ten clones.

The chain is made from TRBV4-2 and TRBJ1-2; the D segment cannot be called with confidence. This clonotype was obtained from a young man in good health. Sequencing used blood. The sequenced DNA is TGTGCCAGCAGCCAAGAGGGAAACAACTATGGCTACACCTTC. Its protein product is CASSQEGNNYGYTF.